A selection of T cell receptor beta chains follows, all from one sample in a study of blood T cell repertoires in COVID-19. Produced via immunoSEQ multiplex PCR; TCRdb's table is partial and in-frame only. The sample lists about 480,000 clones; around nine tenths were seen once. Sequenced: PBMCs or T cells enriched from blood (not recorded which). These receptor sequences come from a woman between 35 and 50 years old who had recovered from COVID-19. The CDR3 runs from the conserved cysteine through the conserved F or W. Fields, in order: J gene, D gene, V gene, clone size, CDR3 protein, CDR3 DNA. D genes are given only for firm matches. Only part of the rows carry a size: once, few, many, or a class if the clone is expanded.

TRBJ2-1	TRBD2	TRBV15	-	CATSRGRLAGNEQFF	TGTGCCACCAGCAGAGGTCGGCTAGCGGGTAATGAGCAGTTCTTC
TRBJ2-1	-	TRBV3-1/TRBV3-2	once	CASNRRGSSNEQFF	TGTGCCAGCAACCGAAGGGGGAGTTCTAATGAGCAGTTCTTC
TRBJ2-3	TRBD2	TRBV19	-	CASTETGGPSTDTQYF	TGTGCCAGCACCGAGACGGGAGGGCCTAGCACAGATACGCAGTATTTT
TRBJ1-6	-	TRBV6-5	-	CASSYSAQGNSPLHF	TGTGCCAGCAGTTACTCCGCTCAGGGAAATTCACCCCTCCACTTT
TRBJ2-1	-	TRBV4-3	-	CASSQDESVTVYNEQFF	TGCGCCAGCAGCCAAGACGAGAGTGTGACAGTTTACAATGAGCAGTTCTTC
TRBJ2-5	TRBD2	TRBV10-1	-	CASSPGLAGPQETQYF	TGCGCCAGCAGTCCTGGACTAGCGGGACCCCAAGAGACCCAGTACTTC
TRBJ1-3	-	TRBV6-5	-	CASSYSGGLTGNTIYF	TGTGCCAGCAGTTACTCGGGGGGACTCACTGGAAACACCATATATTTT
TRBJ2-3	-	TRBV5-1	-	CASSLYATEGADTQYF	TGCGCCAGCAGCTTGTACGCGACAGAAGGGGCAGATACGCAGTATTTT
TRBJ2-3	TRBD2	TRBV5-1	-	CASSRRTSGSSDTQYF	TGCGCCAGCAGCAGAAGGACTAGCGGGAGTTCAGATACGCAGTATTTT
TRBJ1-3	TRBD1	TRBV30	-	CACGQGSSGNTIYF	TGTGCCTGCGGACAGGGCTCTTCTGGAAACACCATATATTTT
TRBJ1-1	-	TRBV5-1	-	CASSLGATEAFF	TGCGCCAGCAGCTTGGGAGCGACTGAAGCTTTCTTT
TRBJ2-7	TRBD2	TRBV30	-	CAWGGLGMREQYF	TGTGCCTGGGGGGGACTAGGGATGAGGGAGCAGTACTTC
TRBJ1-1	-	TRBV11-2	few	CASSLIATEAFF	TGTGCCAGCAGCTTAATCGCGACTGAAGCTTTCTTT
TRBJ1-5	-	TRBV10-3	-	CAISVDSYQPQHF	TGTGCCATCAGTGTAGACAGTTATCAGCCCCAGCATTTT
TRBJ2-7	TRBD1	TRBV6-2/TRBV6-3	-	CASSEAGTVYEQYF	TGTGCCAGCAGTGAGGCCGGGACAGTATACGAGCAGTACTTC
TRBJ2-3	-	TRBV2	-	CASSGLARPTDTQYF	TGTGCCAGCAGCGGACTTGCACGTCCCACAGATACGCAGTATTTT
TRBJ2-3	-	TRBV5-1	-	CASYGISGTSTDTQYF	TGCGCCAGCTACGGTATCTCCGGGACAAGCACAGATACGCAGTATTTT
TRBJ2-1	TRBD2	TRBV5-6	-	CASSLVVLAGGYNEQFF	TGTGCCAGCAGCTTGGTTGTCCTAGCGGGAGGGTACAATGAGCAGTTCTTC
TRBJ2-3	-	TRBV11-2	once	CASSSRGNTNTDTQYF	TGTGCCAGCAGCTCTCGGGGGAATACAAACACAGATACGCAGTATTTT
TRBJ1-6	-	TRBV7-6	-	CASSLGGTFGLNSPLHF	TGTGCCAGCAGCTTAGGTGGGACGTTCGGACTAAATTCACCCCTCCACTTT
TRBJ1-2	-	TRBV4-1	-	CASSQASGSYGYTF	TGCGCCAGCAGCCAAGCTTCAGGGTCCTATGGCTACACCTTC
TRBJ1-1	-	TRBV5-6	-	CASSSLFAGSEAFF	TGTGCCAGCAGTTCCCTATTCGCTGGGAGTGAAGCTTTCTTT
TRBJ2-3	-	TRBV18	-	CASSPSSGADTQYF	TGTGCCAGCTCACCCTCGTCAGGGGCAGATACGCAGTATTTT
TRBJ2-7	TRBD2	TRBV18	-	CASSPRTSGYYEQYF	TGTGCCAGCTCACCACGGACTAGCGGGTACTACGAGCAGTACTTC
TRBJ1-2	TRBD1	TRBV19	-	CASSNHLTGGERINYGYTF	TGTGCCAGTAGTAACCACCTGACAGGGGGGGAAAGGATTAACTATGGCTACACCTTC
TRBJ2-1	-	TRBV25-1	once	CASSVGTSNNEQFF	TGTGCCAGCAGTGTCGGGACTTCCAACAATGAGCAGTTCTTC
TRBJ1-3	-	TRBV5-6	-	CASSFEQSGNTIYF	TGTGCCAGCAGCTTTGAACAGTCTGGAAACACCATATATTTT
TRBJ1-5	-	TRBV10-2	few	CASSTIPGQPQHF	TGCGCCAGTTCGACCATTCCGGGTCAGCCCCAGCATTTT
TRBJ2-5	-	TRBV28	-	CASSILGETQYF	TGTGCCAGCAGTATCCTAGGAGAAACCCAGTACTTC